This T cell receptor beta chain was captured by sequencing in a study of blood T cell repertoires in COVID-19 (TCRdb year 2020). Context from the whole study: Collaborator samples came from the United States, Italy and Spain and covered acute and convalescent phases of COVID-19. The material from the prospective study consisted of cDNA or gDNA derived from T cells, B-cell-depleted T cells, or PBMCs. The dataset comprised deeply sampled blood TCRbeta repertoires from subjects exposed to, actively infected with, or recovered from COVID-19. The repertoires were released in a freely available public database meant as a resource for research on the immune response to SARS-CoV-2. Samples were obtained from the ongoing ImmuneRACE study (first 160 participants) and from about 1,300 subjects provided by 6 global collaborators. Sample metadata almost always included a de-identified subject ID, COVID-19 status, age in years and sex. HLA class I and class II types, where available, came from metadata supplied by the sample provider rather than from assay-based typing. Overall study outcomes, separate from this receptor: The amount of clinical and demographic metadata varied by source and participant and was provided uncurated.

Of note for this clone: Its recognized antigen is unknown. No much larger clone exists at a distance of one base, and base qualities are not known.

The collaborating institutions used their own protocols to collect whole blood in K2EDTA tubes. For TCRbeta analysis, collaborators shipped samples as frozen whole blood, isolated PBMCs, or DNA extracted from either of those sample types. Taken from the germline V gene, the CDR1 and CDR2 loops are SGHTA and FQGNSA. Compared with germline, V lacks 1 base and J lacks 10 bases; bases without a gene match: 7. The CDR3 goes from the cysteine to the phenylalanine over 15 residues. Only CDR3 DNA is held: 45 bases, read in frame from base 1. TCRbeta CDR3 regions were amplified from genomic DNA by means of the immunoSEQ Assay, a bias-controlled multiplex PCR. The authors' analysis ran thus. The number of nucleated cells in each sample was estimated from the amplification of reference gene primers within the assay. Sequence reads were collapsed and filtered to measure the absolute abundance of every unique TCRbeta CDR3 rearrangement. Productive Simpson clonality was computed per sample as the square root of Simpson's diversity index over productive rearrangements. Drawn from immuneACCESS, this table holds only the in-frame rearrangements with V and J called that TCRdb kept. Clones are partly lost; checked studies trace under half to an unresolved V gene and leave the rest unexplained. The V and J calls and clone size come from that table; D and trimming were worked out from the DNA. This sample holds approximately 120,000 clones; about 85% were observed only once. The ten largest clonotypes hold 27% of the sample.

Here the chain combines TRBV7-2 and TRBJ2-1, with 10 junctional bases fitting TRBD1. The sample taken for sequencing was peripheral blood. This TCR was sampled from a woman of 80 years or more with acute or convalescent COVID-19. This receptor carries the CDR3 CASSLVGTGVWEQFF. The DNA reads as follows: TGTGCCAGCAGCTTAGTAGGGACAGGGGTGTGGGAGCAGTTCTTC.